This is a list of T cell receptor beta chains from one sample in a study of blood T cell repertoires in COVID-19. Assay used: immunoSEQ multiplex PCR; TCRdb lists only in-frame clones, some missing. The top ten hold around 2.8% of the sample, which has over 150,000 clones, roughly 80% seen once. Material for sequencing was peripheral blood. These receptors were taken from a man aged 70 or older with acute or convalescent COVID-19. CDR3s include the opening cysteine and the closing phenylalanine or tryptophan. A D gene is named only where the DNA matches it firmly. Expanded clones get a size class; other rows say once, few or many, or leave the size out.

TRBV25-1	NA	TRBJ1-1	NA	CASSESGGLGTEAFF	TGTGCCAGCAGTGAATCGGGTGGGTTGGGCACTGAAGCTTTCTTT
TRBV5-1	NA	TRBJ2-2	NA	CASSLERIGATGELFF	TGCGCCAGCAGCTTGGAGCGTATAGGGGCCACCGGGGAGCTGTTTTTT
TRBV27	NA	TRBJ1-1	TRBD1	CASSPGRGQVAEAFF	TGTGCCAGCAGTCCGGGCCGCGGACAGGTCGCTGAAGCTTTCTTT
TRBV5-1	NA	TRBJ2-1	NA	CASSRLSGPAGDEQFF	TGCGCCAGCAGCCGTCTGAGCGGCCCCGCTGGGGATGAGCAGTTCTTC
TRBV2	NA	TRBJ1-5	NA	CASSDRLSNQPQHF	TGTGCCAGCAGTGACAGACTTTCAAATCAGCCCCAGCATTTT
TRBV29-1	once	TRBJ2-3	TRBD2	CSVLQTSGADTQYF	TGCAGCGTACTACAGACTAGCGGCGCAGATACGCAGTATTTT
TRBV30	NA	TRBJ2-7	NA	CAWKEGIEQYF	TGTGCCTGGAAGGAGGGAATCGAGCAGTACTTC
TRBV11-2	NA	TRBJ1-2	NA	CASSPGTAGWSYTF	TGTGCCAGCAGCCCCGGCACGGCAGGGTGGAGCTACACCTTC
TRBV3-1/TRBV3-2	NA	TRBJ2-4	TRBD1	CASSQDTRGAKNIQYF	TGTGCCAGCAGCCAAGATACCAGGGGGGCCAAAAACATTCAGTACTTC
TRBV28	NA	TRBJ1-1	NA	CAAGRANTEAFF	TGTGCTGCGGGGCGAGCGAACACTGAAGCTTTCTTT
TRBV28	NA	TRBJ2-1	TRBD1	CASSSGQWTYNEQFF	TGTGCCAGCTCCTCGGGACAGTGGACCTACAATGAGCAGTTCTTC
TRBV21-1	NA	TRBJ1-1	NA	CASSKICRGEGNPEAFF	TGTGCCAGCAGCAAAATTTGCAGGGGCGAGGGGAACCCTGAAGCTTTCTTT
TRBV7-6	NA	TRBJ2-7	NA	CASSLEATGPYEQYF	TGTGCCAGCAGCTTAGAAGCGACAGGTCCGTACGAGCAGTACTTC
TRBV2	NA	TRBJ1-1	TRBD1	CASTPDRVGYTEAFF	TGTGCCAGCACCCCGGACAGGGTTGGGTACACTGAAGCTTTCTTT
TRBV5-4	NA	TRBJ1-6	TRBD1	CASSLTQGTSPLHF	TGTGCCAGCAGCTTGACACAGGGGACTTCACCCCTCCACTTT
TRBV30	NA	TRBJ1-1	NA	CAWSVRKPPSTEAFF	TGTGCCTGGAGTGTCCGGAAACCACCTAGCACTGAAGCTTTCTTT
TRBV19	NA	TRBJ2-3	NA	CASSIGDWHTDTQYF	TGTGCCAGTAGTATTGGGGACTGGCACACAGATACGCAGTATTTT
TRBV3-1/TRBV3-2	NA	TRBJ1-2	NA	CASSQKPGGYTF	TGTGCCAGCAGCCAAAAGCCCGGGGGCTACACCTTC
TRBV6-5	NA	TRBJ2-7	TRBD1	CASSYYPGQVSYEQYF	TGTGCCAGCAGTTACTACCCCGGACAGGTTTCCTACGAGCAGTACTTC
TRBV6-6	NA	TRBJ2-1	TRBD2	CASSRLSGGPQNEQFF	TGTGCCAGCAGTCGTCTTAGCGGGGGGCCCCAAAATGAGCAGTTCTTC
TRBV6-5	once	TRBJ1-4	NA	CASSYSRGSSEKLFF	TGTGCCAGCAGTTACTCGAGAGGGAGTAGTGAAAAACTGTTTTTT
TRBV5-4	NA	TRBJ2-1	TRBD1	CASSLWGTGEQFF	TGTGCCAGCAGCTTGTGGGGGACAGGTGAGCAGTTCTTC
TRBV4-1	NA	TRBJ2-1	TRBD1	CASKWSLFASPTGNNEQFF	TGCGCCAGCAAATGGTCCTTGTTCGCATCTCCGACAGGGAACAATGAGCAGTTCTTC
TRBV7-9	few	TRBJ1-2	TRBD1	CASSLELGRDRENYGYTF	TGTGCCAGCAGCTTAGAGCTCGGCCGGGACAGGGAGAACTATGGCTACACCTTC
TRBV21-1	NA	TRBJ2-7	NA	CASSPRDSSYEQYF	TGTGCCAGCAGCCCCCGGGACAGCTCCTACGAGCAGTACTTC
TRBV6-1	NA	TRBJ1-2	NA	CASRDNQGNYGYTF	TGTGCCAGCCGTGACAATCAGGGAAACTATGGCTACACCTTC
TRBV21-1	NA	TRBJ2-1	NA	CASSKGHRGNEQFF	TGTGCCAGCAGCAAAGGACACAGGGGCAATGAGCAGTTCTTC
TRBV13	NA	TRBJ1-1	TRBD1	CASSTNDRDGVAFF	TGTGCCAGCAGCACTAATGACAGGGATGGTGTGGCTTTCTTT
TRBV2	NA	TRBJ1-1	NA	CASSGGRGEAFF	TGTGCCAGCAGTGGCGGCAGGGGTGAAGCTTTCTTT
TRBV18	NA	TRBJ2-5	TRBD2	CASSPSSSGRRETQYF	TGTGCCAGCTCACCAAGTTCTAGCGGGAGGAGAGAGACCCAGTACTTC
TRBV11-3	NA	TRBJ2-3	TRBD2	CASSLGLAGGLGDTQYF	TGTGCCAGCAGCTTAGGGTTAGCGGGGGGGCTTGGAGATACGCAGTATTTT
TRBV5-4	NA	TRBJ2-7	NA	CASSPAGPYEQYF	TGTGCCAGCAGTCCCGCGGGACCCTACGAGCAGTACTTC
TRBV7-9	once	TRBJ2-5	TRBD2	CASSSLRLTSGQETQYF	TGTGCCAGCAGCTCCCTCCGACTGACTAGCGGGCAAGAGACCCAGTACTTC
TRBV27	NA	TRBJ1-2	TRBD1	CASSFLRDRGWSGYTF	TGTGCCAGCAGTTTTCTCCGGGACAGGGGTTGGTCGGGCTACACCTTC
TRBV5-1	NA	TRBJ2-3	NA	CASSLSRDTDTQYF	TGCGCCAGCAGCTTGTCCAGGGACACAGATACGCAGTATTTT
TRBV2	NA	TRBJ1-5	NA	CASVVDISNQPQHF	TGTGCCAGCGTTGTGGACATAAGCAATCAGCCCCAGCATTTT
TRBV7-2	few	TRBJ2-3	TRBD2	CASSLGLAGGTDTQYF	TGTGCCAGCAGCTTAGGACTAGCGGGGGGCACAGATACGCAGTATTTT
TRBV24-1	NA	TRBJ2-1	NA	CATSRYNEQFF	TGTGCCACCTCGCGTTACAATGAGCAGTTCTTC
TRBV7-9	once	TRBJ2-7	NA	CASSFGGNSYEQYF	TGTGCCAGCAGCTTCGGAGGGAACTCCTACGAGCAGTACTTC
TRBV5-4	once	TRBJ2-7	TRBD2	CASSFPASGSYEQYF	TGTGCCAGCAGCTTCCCAGCTAGCGGGAGTTACGAGCAGTACTTC
TRBV2	NA	TRBJ1-1	NA	CASSVDIMNTEAFF	TGTGCCAGCAGCGTAGACATTATGAACACTGAAGCTTTCTTT
TRBV11-3	few	TRBJ2-7	TRBD1	CASSPRTGKEQYF	TGTGCCAGCAGCCCCCGGACAGGCAAGGAGCAGTACTTC
TRBV7-8	once	TRBJ1-1	TRBD1	CASSRDSNTEAFF	TGTGCCAGCAGTCGGGACAGTAACACTGAAGCTTTCTTT
TRBV5-1	NA	TRBJ2-1	NA	CASSLATSSYNEQFF	TGCGCCAGCAGCTTGGCCACGAGCTCCTACAATGAGCAGTTCTTC
TRBV6-5	NA	TRBJ2-1	TRBD1	CASGQGAREQFF	TGTGCCAGCGGACAGGGGGCGCGTGAGCAGTTCTTC
TRBV7-9	NA	TRBJ2-7	TRBD2	CASSLASLAESYEQYF	TGTGCCAGCAGCTTAGCGTCCCTAGCGGAATCCTACGAGCAGTACTTC